This entry concerns a single T cell receptor beta chain. No antigen is known for it. This entry comes from a study of T cell repertoires in cytomegalovirus infection. General study points: HLA-C-restricted CMV-specific TCR beta clonotypes were dominant in the ex vivo response.

TCRdb passed the reads through MiXCR, listing each CDR3 protein once. The data contain about 140,000 distinct CDR3 sequences, about 6.5% of them seen just once; the ten biggest clones take up about 20%. Sequencing used PBMCs. The clonotype originates from a human donor in good health (CMV status not recorded). Some clones in this sample may be carry-over from other donors' samples.

CDR3 region: CSAQRGRGFSYEQYF. CDR3 nucleotide sequence: TGCAGTGCGCAACGTGGGCGGGGGTTCTCCTACGAGCAGTACTTC. The J gene is TRBJ2-7, the V gene TRBV20-1, with 7 bases matching TRBD2. The CDR3 is 15 amino acids. Unmatched junction bases numbered 11, after V lost 6 bases and J lost 0 bases. CDR1 is DFQATT and CDR2 is SNEGSKA in the germline V gene (reference sequence).